The TCR beta chain described here comes from a study of blood T cell repertoires in COVID-19. As for the study in general: Acute and convalescent COVID-19 samples came from the United States, Italy and Spain. The cDNA or gDNA used as material had been derived from T cells, B-cell-depleted T cells, or PBMCs.

Per the original data handling: The assay estimated nucleated cells by amplifying reference gene primers. Assay: immunoSEQ multiplex PCR; the TCRdb copy retains only in-frame clones and omits some. For V, J and clone size, that table is used; D and trimming come from the DNA. The sample consists of fewer than 80,000 clones, roughly 82% of them appearing once. Germline V gene data show CDR1 as GTSNPN and CDR2 as SVGIG (reference sequence). Deletions cut 1 base from V and 2 bases from J, with 18 bases between. The CDR3 is made up of 16 amino acids. The sample taken for sequencing was peripheral blood. The clonotype originates from a human donor in a cohort sampled during active COVID-19. The genes are TRBV30 and TRBJ2-7; D is possibly TRBD2 (6 bases). CDR3 nucleotides: TGTGCCTGGAGTGCCCCGGTGCTAGCGACTCCCTACGAGCAGTACTTC. Encoded protein: CAWSAPVLATPYEQYF.